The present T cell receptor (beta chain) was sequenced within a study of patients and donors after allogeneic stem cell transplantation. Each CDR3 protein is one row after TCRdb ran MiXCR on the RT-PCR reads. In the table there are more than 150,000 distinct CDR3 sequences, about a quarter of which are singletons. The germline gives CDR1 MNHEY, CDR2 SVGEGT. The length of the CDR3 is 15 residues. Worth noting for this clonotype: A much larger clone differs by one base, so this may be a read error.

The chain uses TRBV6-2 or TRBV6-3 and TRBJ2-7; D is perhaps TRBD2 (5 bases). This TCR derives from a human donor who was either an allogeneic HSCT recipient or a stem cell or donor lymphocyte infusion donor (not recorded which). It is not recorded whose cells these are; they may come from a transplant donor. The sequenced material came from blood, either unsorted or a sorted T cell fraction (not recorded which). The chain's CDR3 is CASSYGQAYDYKQYF. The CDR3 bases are TGTGCCAGCAGTTATGGGCAGGCCTACGACTACAAGCAGTACTTC.